The TCR beta chain described here comes from a study of blood T cells in healthy people across ages. A second about 7 to 11 cycle PCR used barcoded and J-beta primers. TCRdb reanalysed the 5' RACE reads using MiXCR and keeps one entry per CDR3 protein. The sample lists about 540,000 distinct CDR3 sequences; nearly 25% were seen once. This clonotype was picked up a small number of times. This same sample was also taken into another study, of T cells of mothers and their children.

The origin of this receptor is a boy aged 5-17 years in good health. The specimen was blood.

In DNA form, the CDR3 reads TGTGCCAGCAGTTTAGGACACCCCGGGGGCGAGCAGTACTTC. This gives the protein CASSLGHPGGEQYF. The rearrangement links TRBV12-3 or TRBV12-4 to TRBJ2-7, with a possible D match to TRBD2 (6 bases). The CDR3 is made up of 14 amino acids. V was shortened by 1 base and J by 6 bases, with 13 bases between the two germline ends.